Reported below is one T cell receptor beta chain. As yet, its antigen is unknown. The PCR made use of 60 Vbeta and 13 Jbeta primers. Produced via immunoSEQ multiplex PCR; TCRdb's table is partial and in-frame only. This sample carries around 150,000 clones, with approximately 2.6% going to the ten biggest clones. The data originate from a study of cytomegalovirus exposure and HLA in healthy donors. The wider study: Earlier findings included some 120 million unique TCR beta sequences obtained from 150 million to 200 million T cells.

Overall study results and limits: Researchers reported in a later analysis that a missense DCLRE1C variant was tied to TCR beta V- and J-gene trimming.

Germline V CDR1 and CDR2: SGHTA, FQGTGA. The CDR3 is made up of 13 amino acids. Between the trimmed V and J ends, which lost 9 bases and 4 bases, there was a span of 16 bases. The origin of this receptor is a man between 40 and 49 years old in good health and CMV-seronegative. Sequencing was performed on PBMCs. The V call is TRBV7-3, the J call TRBJ2-7; tentatively, D is TRBD2 (6 bases). CDR3 residues: CASGLGGGYEQYF. For the CDR3, the DNA is TGTGCCAGTGGGTTGGGGGGAGGATACGAGCAGTACTTC. The whole variable domain, remainder taken from reference TRBV7-3 and TRBJ2-7, is GAGVSQTPSNKVTEKGKYVELRCDPISGHTALYWYRQSLGQGPEFLIYFQGTGAADDSGLPNDRFFAVRPEGSVSTLKIQRTERGDSAVYLCASGLGGGYEQYFGPGTRLTVT.